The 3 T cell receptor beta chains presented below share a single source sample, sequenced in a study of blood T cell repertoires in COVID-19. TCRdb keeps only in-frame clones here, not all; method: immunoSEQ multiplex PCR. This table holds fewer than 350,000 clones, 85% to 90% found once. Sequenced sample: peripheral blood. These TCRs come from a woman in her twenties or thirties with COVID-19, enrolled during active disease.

In DNA form, the CDR3 reads TGTGCCAGCTCTCCCGAGATGTACGAGCAGTACTTC. Amino acid sequence: CASSPEMYEQYF. This chain links TRBV18 with TRBJ2-7; D gene unclear. V lost 6 bases, J lost 4 bases, and 10 bases lay in between. Germline-derived CDR1 and CDR2 are KGHSH and LQKENI. CDR3 length: 12 amino acids. Full variable domain (outside the CDR3, taken from reference TRBV18 and TRBJ2-7): NAGVMQNPRHLVRRRGQEARLRCSPMKGHSHVYWYRQLPEEGLKFMVYLQKENIIDESGMPKERFSAEFPKEGPSILRIQQVVRGDSAAYFCASSPEMYEQYFGPGTRLTVT.

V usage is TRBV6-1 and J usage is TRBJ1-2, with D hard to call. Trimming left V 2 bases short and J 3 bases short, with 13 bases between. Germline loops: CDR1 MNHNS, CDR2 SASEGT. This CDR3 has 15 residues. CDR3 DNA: TGTGCCAGCAGTGAAAGTCGTATAGATTACTATGGCTACACCTTC. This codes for CASSESRIDYYGYTF.

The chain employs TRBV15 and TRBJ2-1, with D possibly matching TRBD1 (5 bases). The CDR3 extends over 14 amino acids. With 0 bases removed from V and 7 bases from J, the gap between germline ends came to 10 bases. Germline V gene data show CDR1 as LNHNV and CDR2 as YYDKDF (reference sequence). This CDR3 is CATSRDGALNEQFF. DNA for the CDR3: TGTGCCACCAGCAGAGATGGGGCACTAAATGAGCAGTTCTTC. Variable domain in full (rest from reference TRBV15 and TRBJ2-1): DAMVIQNPRYQVTQFGKPVTLSCSQTLNHNVMYWYQQKSSQAPKLLFHYYDKDFNNEADTPDNFQSRRPNTSFCFLDIRSPGLGDTAMYLCATSRDGALNEQFFGPGTRLTVL.